Here is one T cell receptor (beta chain) with its context. This sample is part of a study of blood T cell repertoires in COVID-19. Repertoires were generated with immunoSEQ multiplex PCR, while TCRdb's copy carries only in-frame clones and drops some. The table records just over 250,000 clones, around 84% of them present only once. Trimming pared 5 bases from V and 6 bases from J, leaving 16 bases between. Germline V gene sequence: CDR1 LNHDA, CDR2 SQIVND (reference sequence). The CDR3 covers 14 residues. This clonotype was sampled from a young man with acute COVID-19. V gene TRBV19 combines with J gene TRBJ1-1; no clear D gene. Sequenced sample: PBMCs or T cells enriched from blood (not recorded which). CDR3 residues: CASSFRTAVSEAFF. For the CDR3, the DNA is TGTGCCAGTAGTTTCCGGACTGCAGTCTCTGAAGCTTTCTTT.